This TCR beta chain stems from a study of blood T cell repertoires in COVID-19. Whole-study context: Samples representing acute and convalescent COVID-19 were sourced from the United States, Italy and Spain. T cells, B-cell-depleted T cells, or PBMCs provided the cDNA or gDNA that served as material.

While infection was still active, Seattle patients were enrolled and then followed longitudinally. In the source study's methods: Estimation of nucleated cell counts was performed using reference gene primer amplification. This table comes from immunoSEQ multiplex PCR, and its TCRdb copy is limited to in-frame clones, with some not included. From that table come the V and J calls and clone size; the DNA was used to work out D and trimming. The sample lists roughly 350,000 clones, more than 70% occurring once. A note on this clone: The sample has other DNA sequences that encode this CDR3 too.

The CDR3 has 13 residues. Between the trimmed V and J ends, which lost 2 bases and 7 bases, there was a span of 9 bases. From germline, CDR1 is SGHTA and CDR2 FQGNSA. Sequencing was performed on peripheral blood. The TCR was taken from a woman between 65 and 79 years old with COVID-19, enrolled during active disease. The chain employs TRBV7-2 and TRBJ2-1; TRBD1 is a possible D gene (5 bases). This chain's CDR3 is CASSLPRTNEQFF. Written as DNA, the CDR3 is TGTGCCAGCAGCTTACCGCGGACAAATGAGCAGTTCTTC.